These 4 T cell receptor beta chains were all obtained from the same sample, sequenced in a study of T cell clonality in common variable immunodeficiency. The data were produced by immunoSEQ multiplex PCR, yet TCRdb's version contains in-frame clones alone and is incomplete. This sample carries approximately 64,000 clones, none of them present only once. What was sequenced was peripheral blood mononuclear cells. All receptors derive from a person aged 18-70 years in good health.

In this sample, this clone turned up many times. The sequenced fragment ends 3 residues before the CDR3 boundary, so the rest is inferred from the germline J gene. The rearrangement uses TRBV19 and TRBJ2-1; the D gene is possibly TRBD2 (6 bases). The V and J ends lost 8 bases and 4 bases respectively, with 18 bases between them. Germline CDR1 LNHDA, CDR2 SQIVND (reference sequence). The CDR3 covers 15 residues. CDR3 loop: CASSRVGGGYNEQFF. The sequenced CDR3 bases are TGTGCCAGTTCCCGAGTCGGGGGAGGATACAATGAG.

This clone was counted ten times or more. The sequence runs out 3 residues before the end of the CDR3; the remainder is reconstructed from the germline J gene. The chain employs TRBV20-1 and TRBJ2-7, with D unresolved. The CDR3 contains 14 residues. CDR1 and CDR2 from the germline V gene are DFQATT and SNEGSKA (reference sequence). V lost 0 bases, J lost 3 bases, and 12 bases lay in between. CDR3 DNA (partial): TGCAGTGCTAGAGATCTTGACAAAAACTACGAG. Its protein is CSARDLDKNYE. The CDR3 in its entirety is CSARDLDKNYEQYF.

This clone was picked up many times. The read ends 3 residues early relative to the CDR3; the germline J gene fills the gap. The V call is TRBV18, the J call TRBJ2-1; D call uncertain. V was trimmed by 2 bases and J by 5 bases, leaving 13 bases between them. Germline V CDR1 and CDR2: KGHSH, LQKENI. The CDR3 is made up of 15 amino acids. The part of the CDR3 DNA that was read is TGTGCCAGCTCACCAAGGGTGACGGTAGACAATGAG. Protein sequence: CASSPRVTVDNE. The CDR3 as a whole reads CASSPRVTVDNEQFF.

The sample holds many counts of this clone. The read is 3 residues too short to cover the CDR3 end, so that end is filled in from the germline J gene. The genes are TRBV20-1 and TRBJ2-5; a possible D gene is TRBD1 (6 bases). The CDR3 extends over 14 amino acids. V dropped 7 bases and J dropped 3 bases, with 18 bases sitting between them. Germline CDR1 reads DFQATT; CDR2 reads SNEGSKA (reference sequence). Incomplete CDR3 DNA: TGCAGTGTAATTCCAGGGGACCATGAAGAGACC. As protein: CSVIPGDHEET. The complete CDR3 protein is CSVIPGDHEETQYF.